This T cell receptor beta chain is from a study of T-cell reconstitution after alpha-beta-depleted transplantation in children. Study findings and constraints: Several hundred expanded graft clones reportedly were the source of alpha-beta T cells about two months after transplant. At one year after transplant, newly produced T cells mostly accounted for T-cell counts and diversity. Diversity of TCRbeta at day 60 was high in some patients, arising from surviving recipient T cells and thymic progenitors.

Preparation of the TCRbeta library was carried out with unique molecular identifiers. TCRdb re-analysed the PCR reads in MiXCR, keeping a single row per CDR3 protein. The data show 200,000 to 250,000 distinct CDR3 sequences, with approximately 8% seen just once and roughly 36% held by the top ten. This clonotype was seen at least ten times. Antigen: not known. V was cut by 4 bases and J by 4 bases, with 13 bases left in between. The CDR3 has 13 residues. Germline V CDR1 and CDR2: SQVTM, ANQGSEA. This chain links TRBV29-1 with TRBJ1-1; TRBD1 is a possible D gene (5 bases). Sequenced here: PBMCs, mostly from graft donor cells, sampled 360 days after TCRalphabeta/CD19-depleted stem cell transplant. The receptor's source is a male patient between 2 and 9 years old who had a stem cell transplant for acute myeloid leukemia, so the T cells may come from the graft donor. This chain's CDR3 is CSVVGQGFTEAFF. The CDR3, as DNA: TGCAGCGTTGTAGGTCAGGGCTTCACTGAAGCTTTCTTT.